The clone carrying this T cell receptor beta chain has just one count. The target antigen is unknown. Using a J-beta primer mix together with a sample-barcoded 5' primer, a second PCR was run for about 6 to 12 cycles. Every molecule of cDNA carried a tag from a template-switch adaptor with 12 random nucleotides. TCRdb re-called the 5' RACE reads with MiXCR, one entry per CDR3 protein. The table lists 1.8 million or so distinct CDR3 sequences, roughly two fifths of them singletons, with roughly 23% in the top ten. The sample is drawn from a study of blood T cells in healthy people across ages. Study results and limitations: Whereas aged donors had fewer naive CD4+ cells, long-lived donors had more of them and higher diversity. The fall in TCR beta diversity per million T cells was roughly linear with age.

The CDR3 sequence is 14 residues long. V lost 2 bases to trimming and J lost 2 bases, with 12 bases between them. Germline loops: CDR1 GTSNPN, CDR2 SVGIG (reference sequence). The sequence was obtained from a human donor in good health. The V call is TRBV30, the J call TRBJ2-5, with a tentative D call TRBD2 (6 bases). The sample taken for sequencing was blood. The CDR3 protein is CAWSMTRRQETQYF. CDR3 DNA sequence: TGTGCCTGGAGTATGACTAGGCGACAAGAGACCCAGTACTTC.